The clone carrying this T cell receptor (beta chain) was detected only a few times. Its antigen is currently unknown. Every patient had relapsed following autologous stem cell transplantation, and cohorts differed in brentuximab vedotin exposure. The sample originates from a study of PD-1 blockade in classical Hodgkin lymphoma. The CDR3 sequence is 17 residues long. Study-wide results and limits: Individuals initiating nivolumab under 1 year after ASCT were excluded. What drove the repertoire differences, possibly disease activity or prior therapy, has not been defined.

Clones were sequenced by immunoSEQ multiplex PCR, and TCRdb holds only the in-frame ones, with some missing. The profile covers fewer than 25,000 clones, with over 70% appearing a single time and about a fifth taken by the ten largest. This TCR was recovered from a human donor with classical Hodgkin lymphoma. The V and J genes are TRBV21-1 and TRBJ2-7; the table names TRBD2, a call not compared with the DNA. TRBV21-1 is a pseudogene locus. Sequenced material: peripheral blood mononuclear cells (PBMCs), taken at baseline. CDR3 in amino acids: CASSKVTGGPQNYEQYF. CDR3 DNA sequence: TGTGCCAGCAGCAAAGTTACGGGAGGGCCACAAAACTACGAGCAGTACTTC.